This T cell receptor (beta chain) is drawn from a study of shared clonotypes between healthy human individuals. Study-wide points: Compared with clonotypes that all four donors shared, non-shared clonotypes had lower generation probabilities.

This CDR3 has 15 amino acids. V lost 5 bases to trimming and J lost 4 bases; unmatched junction nucleotides: 10. Per the germline V gene, CDR1 is LNHNV and CDR2 is YYDKDF (reference sequence). This clone was recorded once. Its antigen is still unknown. The authors ran the assay at deep level. Produced via immunoSEQ multiplex PCR; TCRdb's table is partial and in-frame only. The table includes around 2.5 million clones, 80% to 95% detected once. V and J are TRBV15 and TRBJ2-7; 8 nucleotides agree with TRBD1. The clonotype comes from a man aged 18 to 35 in good health. Some clones in this sample may be carry-over from other donors' samples. The sample comprised naive CD4+ T cells from PBMCs. Indicated subset: CD45RA+ positively selected. CDR3 region: CATSGGRQGTYEQYF. CDR3 in DNA: TGTGCCACCAGCGGTGGCCGACAGGGGACGTACGAGCAGTACTTC.